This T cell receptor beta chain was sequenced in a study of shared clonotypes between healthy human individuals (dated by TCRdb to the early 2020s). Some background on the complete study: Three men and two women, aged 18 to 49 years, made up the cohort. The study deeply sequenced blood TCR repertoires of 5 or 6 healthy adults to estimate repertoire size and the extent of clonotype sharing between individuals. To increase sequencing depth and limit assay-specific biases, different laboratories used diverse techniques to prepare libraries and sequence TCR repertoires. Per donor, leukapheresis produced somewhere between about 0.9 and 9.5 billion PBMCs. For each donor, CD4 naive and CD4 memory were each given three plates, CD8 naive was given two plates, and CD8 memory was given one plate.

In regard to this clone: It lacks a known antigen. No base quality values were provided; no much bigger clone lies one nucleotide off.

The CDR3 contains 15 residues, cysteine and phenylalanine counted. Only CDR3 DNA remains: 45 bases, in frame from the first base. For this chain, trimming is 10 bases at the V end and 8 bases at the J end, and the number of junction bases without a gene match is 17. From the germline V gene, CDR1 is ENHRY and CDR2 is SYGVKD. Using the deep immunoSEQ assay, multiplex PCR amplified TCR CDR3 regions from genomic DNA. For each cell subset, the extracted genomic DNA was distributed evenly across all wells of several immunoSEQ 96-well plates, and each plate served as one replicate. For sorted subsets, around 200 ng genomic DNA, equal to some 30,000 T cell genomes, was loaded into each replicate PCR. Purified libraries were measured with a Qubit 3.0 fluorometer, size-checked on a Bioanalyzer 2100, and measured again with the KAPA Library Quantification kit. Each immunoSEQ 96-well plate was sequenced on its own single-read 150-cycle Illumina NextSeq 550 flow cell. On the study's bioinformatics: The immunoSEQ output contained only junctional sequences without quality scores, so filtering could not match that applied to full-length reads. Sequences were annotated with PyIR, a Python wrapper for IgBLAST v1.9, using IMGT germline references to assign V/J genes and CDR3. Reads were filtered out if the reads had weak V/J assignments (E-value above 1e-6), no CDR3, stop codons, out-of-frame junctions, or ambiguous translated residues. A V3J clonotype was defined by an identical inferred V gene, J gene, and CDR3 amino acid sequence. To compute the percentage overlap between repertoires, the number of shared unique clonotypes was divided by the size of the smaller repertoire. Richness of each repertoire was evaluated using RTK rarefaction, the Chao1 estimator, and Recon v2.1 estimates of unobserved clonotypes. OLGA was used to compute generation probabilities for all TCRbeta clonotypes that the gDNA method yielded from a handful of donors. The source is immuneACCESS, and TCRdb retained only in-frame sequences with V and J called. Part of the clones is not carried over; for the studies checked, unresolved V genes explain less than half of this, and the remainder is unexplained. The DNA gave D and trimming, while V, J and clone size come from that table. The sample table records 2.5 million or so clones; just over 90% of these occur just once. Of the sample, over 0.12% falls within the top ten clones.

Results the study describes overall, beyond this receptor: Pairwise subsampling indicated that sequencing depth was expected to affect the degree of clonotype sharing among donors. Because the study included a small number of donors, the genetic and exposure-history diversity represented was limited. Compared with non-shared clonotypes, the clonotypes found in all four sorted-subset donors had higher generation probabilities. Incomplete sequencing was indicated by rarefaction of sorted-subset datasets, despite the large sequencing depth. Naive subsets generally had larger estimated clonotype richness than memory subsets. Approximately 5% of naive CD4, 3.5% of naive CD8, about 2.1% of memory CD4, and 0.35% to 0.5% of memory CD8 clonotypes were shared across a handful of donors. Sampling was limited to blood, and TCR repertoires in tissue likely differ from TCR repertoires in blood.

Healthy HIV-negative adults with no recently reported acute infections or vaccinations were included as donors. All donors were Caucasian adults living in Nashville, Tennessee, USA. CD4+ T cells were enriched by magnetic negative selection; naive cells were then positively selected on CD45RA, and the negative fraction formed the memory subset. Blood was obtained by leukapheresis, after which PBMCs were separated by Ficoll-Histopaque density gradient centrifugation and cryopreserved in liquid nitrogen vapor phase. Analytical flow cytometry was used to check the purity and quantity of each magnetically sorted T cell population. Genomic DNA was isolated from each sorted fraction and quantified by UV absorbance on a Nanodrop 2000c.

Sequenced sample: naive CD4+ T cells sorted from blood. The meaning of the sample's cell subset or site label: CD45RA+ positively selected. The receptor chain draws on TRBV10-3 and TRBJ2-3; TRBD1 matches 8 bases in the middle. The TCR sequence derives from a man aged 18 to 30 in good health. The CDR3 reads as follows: CASRVDRDFVFTQYF. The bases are TGTGCCAGCCGAGTGGACAGGGACTTTGTTTTTACGCAGTATTTT.